This T cell receptor (beta chain) was profiled in a study of T cells in localized non-small cell lung cancer (dated by TCRdb to 2020 to 2021). The study in broad terms: T cell repertoires of some 240 early-stage NSCLC patients were analyzed, with tumors being compared against uninvolved tumor-adjacent lungs. The cohort was made up of 236 treatment-naive NSCLC patients whose localized lung tumors had been resected. A mean age of around 69 years was recorded for the NSCLC patients, of whom 129 were male and 95 to 110 were female. What the study reported, not specific to this receptor: Higher T cell density in blood was associated with longer overall survival, whereas higher clonality in adjacent lung was associated with shorter survival. Because multi-region tumor sequencing was not performed, intratumor heterogeneity could not be ruled out. The highest T cell clonality was observed in uninvolved tumor-adjacent lung, where clonality exceeded that of tumor, suggesting that antigenic responses were more focused in uninvolved tumor-adjacent lung. A median of roughly 58 of the top 100 tumor clones were detected in paired uninvolved adjacent lung, and 28 of these tumor clones were also found among the top 100 clones of the paired uninvolved adjacent lung. Because of the exploratory design, TCR variables were selected using unadjusted p-values without false-discovery rate correction.

At diagnosis, tumor, uninvolved tumor-adjacent lung and peripheral blood were collected and then preserved as a mix of FFPE and fresh-frozen material. TCR beta CDR3 regions were sequenced from DNA using the immunoSEQ Assay. Processing in the source paper ran as follows. To compute T cell density, TCR beta template counts were normalized to usable DNA, which was estimated by amplifying housekeeping genes. Using the preseqR package, richness was estimated by extrapolating to 120,000 templates for tissue samples and 400,000 templates for PBMC samples. Clonality was calculated as one minus Pielou's evenness. Tissue-enriched TCRs were identified by differential abundance testing using productive amino-acid clonotypes, minimum total count 5 and alpha 0.1. The Jaccard Index and the Morisita Overlap Index were used to quantify repertoire overlap between compartments. GLIPH grouped TCR beta CDR3s together with public tetramer-defined viral CDR3s, and a viral motif had to include at least three viral sequences and show V-gene enrichment. TCRdb re-hosts the immuneACCESS table, in-frame sequences only. Its copies lack some clones; in the studies checked, an unresolved V gene accounts for under half of them, and the cause for the rest is not known. V, J and clone size are those of that table, while D and trimming were read from the DNA. This sample holds around 2,700 clones; about 24% were observed only once. Together, the top ten hold approximately 26% of the sample.

As for this clone: The antigen this receptor binds is unknown. The record has no base qualities; no much larger clone is one base away.

The trim is 2 bases for V and 6 bases for J, with a gap of 7 bases between the germline ends. The germline V gene provides CDR1 MNHGY and CDR2 SAAAGT. The CDR3 contains 13 residues, cysteine and phenylalanine counted. The DNA shown is the 39-base CDR3, in frame from base 1. The source of this sequence is a man aged 35-69 years with stage I lung adenocarcinoma. This chain joins TRBV6-8 to TRBJ2-2; TRBD2 is a possible D gene, resting on 5 matching bases. The sample here was lung tumor tissue, taken before any cancer treatment. The CDR3 sequence is CASSYMRAGELFF. The nucleotide sequence is TGTGCCAGCAGTTACATGAGGGCCGGGGAGCTGTTTTTT.